This TCR beta chain was recovered during a study of cytomegalovirus exposure and HLA in healthy donors. General observations from the study: Within a later analysis, the majority of CMV-associated TCR beta chains appeared HLA-restricted. It was reported that TCR beta sequences correctly inferred the HLA-A and HLA-B alleles for most subjects.

The PCR ran on 60 Vbeta and 13 Jbeta primers. In the authors' methods: The authors later counted approximately 80 million unique TCR beta chains, around 9.9 million of them shared. Produced via immunoSEQ multiplex PCR; TCRdb's table is partial and in-frame only. Clonal size and the V and J genes are those of that table, whereas D and trimming came from the DNA. Found here are about 120,000 clones, 73% of them singletons; the top ten hold less than 4.5%. As for this clone: Its antigen remains unknown.

The V segment lost 3 bases and the J segment 1 base; nucleotides outside the gene matches: 27. CDR1 is WNHNN and CDR2 is SYGVQD in the germline V gene (reference sequence). This CDR3 has 24 residues. Material: PBMCs. The TCR originated in a woman in her 40s in good health and CMV-seronegative. The chain has TRBV10-1 and TRBJ2-3; 11 bases line up with TRBD2. This chain's CDR3 is CASSDFCGRLAGGKAPLGTDTQYF. The CDR3, as DNA: TGCGCCAGCAGTGATTTTTGTGGGAGGCTAGCGGGAGGTAAGGCCCCCCTTGGCACAGATACGCAGTATTTT.